The sample holds many counts of the clone carrying this TCR beta chain. Its antigen is undetermined. The time point: longitudinal time-point 3. This CDR3 is 16 amino acids long. Germline CDR1 and CDR2: DFQATT and SNEGSKA (reference sequence). V was trimmed by 5 bases and J by 0 bases, leaving 14 bases between them. The data are from a study of neurological immune-mediated disorders. The making of cDNA relied on 5'RACE with 10-nucleotide random UMIs. A single run covered 15-18 subjects with over 160 million TCR-beta sequences. Each CDR3 protein is one row after TCRdb ran MiXCR on the 5' RACE reads. The table has 45,000 to 60,000 distinct CDR3 sequences, about 13% seen once. Study-wide points: The absence of shared CDR3 amino acid sequences among expanded clones across subjects suggests private repertoires in all groups.

V usage is TRBV20-1 and J usage is TRBJ1-6, with D unclear. Sequenced sample: PBMCs. The receptor was derived from a male donor with HTLV-1-associated myelopathy (HAM/TSP). The CDR3 loop is CSAPSGRHSYNSPLHF. The DNA for the CDR3 is TGCAGTGCTCCATCGGGTCGTCACTCCTATAATTCACCCCTCCACTTT.